Below are 5 T cell receptor beta chains sequenced from a single sample in a study of cytomegalovirus exposure and HLA in healthy donors. This PCR relied on a set of 60 Vbeta primers and 13 Jbeta primers. Produced via immunoSEQ multiplex PCR; TCRdb's table is partial and in-frame only. The sample consists of under 200,000 clones, 75% to 80% of them appearing once. Sequences were obtained from PBMCs. Receptor source: a woman between 40 and 50 years old in good health and CMV-seronegative.

V is TRBV15 and J is TRBJ1-5; TRBD1 is a possible D gene (5 bases). CDR3 length: 13 amino acids. V was shortened by 6 bases and J by 6 bases, with 12 bases between the two germline ends. Germline lookup yields CDR1 LNHNV and CDR2 YYDKDF (reference sequence). The CDR3 DNA is TGTGCCACCAGGTCCAGGGTATCTCAGCCCCAGCATTTT. Protein: CATRSRVSQPQHF.

The J gene is TRBJ2-5, the V gene TRBV2; 10 bases line up with TRBD2. Germline-derived CDR1 and CDR2 are SNHLY and FYNNEI. The length of the CDR3 is 16 residues. Losses at the gene ends were 2 bases for V and 5 bases for J; bases not matched to a gene: 8. DNA of the CDR3: TGTGCCAGCAGTGAAACCGGTAGCGGGGGGCGGGAGACCCAGTACTTC. It translates to CASSETGSGGRETQYF.

The chain joins TRBV5-1 to TRBJ2-1; TRBD2 matches 9 bases. The CDR3 spans 16 residues. The V gene end was trimmed by 1 base and the J gene end by 3 bases; junction bases not matched to a gene: 5. Looked up from germline, CDR1 is SGHRS and CDR2 is YFSETQ. CDR3: CASSLRASGVYNEQFF. The CDR3 bases are TGCGCCAGCAGCTTGCGCGCTAGCGGGGTCTACAATGAGCAGTTCTTC.

This clone was seen a single time. The chain links TRBV27 to TRBJ2-1; TRBD1 matches 9 bases. Unmatched junction bases numbered 10, after V lost 6 bases and J lost 4 bases. The CDR3 is made up of 16 amino acids. The germline CDR1 and CDR2 sequences are MNHEY and SMNVEV (reference sequence). The CDR3 coding sequence is TGTGCCAGCAGCTTAGCCCGGGACAGGGTTTACAATGAGCAGTTCTTC. As protein: CASSLARDRVYNEQFF.

V and J are TRBV6-5 and TRBJ1-3; 7 bases fit TRBD1. In germline, CDR1 is MNHEY, CDR2 SVGAGI. The CDR3 runs 15 residues. As DNA, the CDR3 is TGTGCGGCGAAACAGGGGCAATCCTCTGGAAACACCATATATTTT. Protein: CAAKQGQSSGNTIYF.